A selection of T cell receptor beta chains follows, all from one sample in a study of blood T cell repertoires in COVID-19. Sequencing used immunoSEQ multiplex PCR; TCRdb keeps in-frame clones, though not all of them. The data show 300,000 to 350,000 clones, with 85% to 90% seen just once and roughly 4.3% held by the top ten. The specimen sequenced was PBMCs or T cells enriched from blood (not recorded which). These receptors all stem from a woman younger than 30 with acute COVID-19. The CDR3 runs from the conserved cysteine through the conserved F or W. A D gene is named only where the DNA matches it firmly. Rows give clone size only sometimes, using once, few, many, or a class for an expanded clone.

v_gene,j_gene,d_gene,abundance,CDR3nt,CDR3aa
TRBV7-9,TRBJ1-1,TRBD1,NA,TGTGCCAGCAGCCCGGGGACAGGGAGGGGGATCACTGAAGCTTTCTTT,CASSPGTGRGITEAFF
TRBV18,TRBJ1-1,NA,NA,TGTGCCAGCTCACCACTCGGGGCTGAAGCTTTCTTT,CASSPLGAEAFF
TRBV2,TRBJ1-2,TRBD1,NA,TGTGCCAGCATGGGGACAGAGAATTTCTATGGCTACACCTTC,CASMGTENFYGYTF
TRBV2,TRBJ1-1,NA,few,TGTGCCAGCAGTGAGCCTTTAGCCCCGGCCACTGAAGCTTTCTTT,CASSEPLAPATEAFF
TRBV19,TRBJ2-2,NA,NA,TGTGCCAGTAATCTGGCCCGAACCGGGGAGCTGTTTTTT,CASNLARTGELFF
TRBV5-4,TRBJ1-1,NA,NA,TGTGCCAGCCGACGAAATGAGGGCGAGAACACTGAAGCTTTCTTT,CASRRNEGENTEAFF
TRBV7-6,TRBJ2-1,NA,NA,TGTGCCAGCAGCTTATTAGCGCTAGTCGGTAAAAATGAGCAGTTCTTC,CASSLLALVGKNEQFF
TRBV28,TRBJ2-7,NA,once,TGTGCCAGCCCCTCTCCGGGTAGCTCCTACGAGCAGTACTTC,CASPSPGSSYEQYF
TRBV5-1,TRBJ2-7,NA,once,TGCGCCAGCAGCTTCGACGGGTTAGAGTACTTC,CASSFDGLEYF
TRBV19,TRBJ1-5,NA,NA,TGTGCCAGTAGTATTAGTCTGGAGGAGCCCCAGCATTTT,CASSISLEEPQHF
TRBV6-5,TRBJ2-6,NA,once,TGTGCCAGCAGTTACTCAGCCTCCTCCGGGGCCAACGTCCTGACTTTC,CASSYSASSGANVLTF
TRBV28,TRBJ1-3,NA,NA,TGTGCCAGCAGTGCCCTACAGGGTATCTCTGGAAACACCATATATTTT,CASSALQGISGNTIYF
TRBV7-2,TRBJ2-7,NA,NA,TGTGCCAGCACCAAAGGGGGGGCTATAAACGAGCAGTACTTC,CASTKGGAINEQYF
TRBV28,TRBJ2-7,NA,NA,TGTGCCAGCGGTTTAGCGGAAATCTACGAGCAGTACTTC,CASGLAEIYEQYF
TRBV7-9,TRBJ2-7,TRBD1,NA,TGTGCCAGCACTAACAGGGGGCCTTCCTACGAGCAGTACTTC,CASTNRGPSYEQYF
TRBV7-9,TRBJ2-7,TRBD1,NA,TGTGCCAGCAGCTTATTCACACAGGGGACCTACGAGCAGTACTTC,CASSLFTQGTYEQYF
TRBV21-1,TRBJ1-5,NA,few,TGTGCCAGCAGCAAAGTGACGGAGGTCAATCAGCCCCAGCATTTT,CASSKVTEVNQPQHF
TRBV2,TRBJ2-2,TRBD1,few,TGTGCCAGCAGTGCGGACAGGGGGGCCGGGGAGCTGTTTTTT,CASSADRGAGELFF
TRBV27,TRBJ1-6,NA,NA,TGTGCCAGCAGTTTATTGGAGGGTTCACCCCTCCACTTT,CASSLLEGSPLHF
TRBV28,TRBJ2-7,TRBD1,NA,TGTGCCAGCAGTGCCTTTGTTGGACAGGGGGTAGCACTCGCTTCCTACGAGCAGTACTTC,CASSAFVGQGVALASYEQYF
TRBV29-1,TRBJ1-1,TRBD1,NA,TGCAGCGTTATACCCGGGACAGGGGGCGAGGAAGCTTTCTTT,CSVIPGTGGEEAFF
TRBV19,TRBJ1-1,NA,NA,TGTGCCAGTATATTTAACACTGAAGCTTTCTTT,CASIFNTEAFF
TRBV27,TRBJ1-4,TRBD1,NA,TGTGCCAGCAGTCCCCGACAGGGGGGAGACGAAAAACTGTTTTTT,CASSPRQGGDEKLFF
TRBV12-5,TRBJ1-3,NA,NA,TGTGCTAGTGGTTCTCGGCTCAGTGGGAGATCTGGAAACACCATATATTTT,CASGSRLSGRSGNTIYF
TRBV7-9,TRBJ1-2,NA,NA,TGTGCCAGCAGCTCAAACCCCAGGGGTGGCTACACCTTC,CASSSNPRGGYTF
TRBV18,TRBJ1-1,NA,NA,TGTGCCAGCTCATCTCCAGGCCAGCTGAACACTGAAGCTTTCTTT,CASSSPGQLNTEAFF
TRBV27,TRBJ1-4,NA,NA,TGTGCCAGCAGTTGGACAAGAACTGAAAAACTGTTTTTT,CASSWTRTEKLFF
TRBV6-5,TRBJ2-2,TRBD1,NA,TGTGCCAGCAGGGCCGGGACAGTTGCGACCGGGGAGCTGTTTTTT,CASRAGTVATGELFF
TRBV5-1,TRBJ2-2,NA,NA,TGCGCCAGCAGCTATGACAACAGGGCCGGGGAGCTGTTTTTT,CASSYDNRAGELFF
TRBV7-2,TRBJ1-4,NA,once,TGTGCCAGCAGCCAAGAGGCGCGGGGAACTAATGAAAAACTGTTTTTT,CASSQEARGTNEKLFF
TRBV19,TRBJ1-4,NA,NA,TGTGCCAGTAGCCCGACAGCGTCTAATGAAAAACTGTTTTTT,CASSPTASNEKLFF
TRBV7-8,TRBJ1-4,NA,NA,TGTGCCAGCAGCTTAACGAGGGGGACTAATGAAAAACTGTTTTTT,CASSLTRGTNEKLFF
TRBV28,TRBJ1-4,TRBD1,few,TGTGCCAGCAGTTCGCCCTCAGGGGGCACTAATGAAAAACTGTTTTTT,CASSSPSGGTNEKLFF
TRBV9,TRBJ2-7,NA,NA,TGTGCCAGCAGCGTAGTAGCCTACGAGCAGTACTTC,CASSVVAYEQYF
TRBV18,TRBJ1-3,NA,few,TGTGCCAGCTCACCAAGCCAGGGGATGGAAAACACCATATATTTT,CASSPSQGMENTIYF
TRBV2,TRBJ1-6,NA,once,TGTGCCAGCAGTGCGAGGGGGTCCGACCATAATTCACCCCTCCACTTT,CASSARGSDHNSPLHF